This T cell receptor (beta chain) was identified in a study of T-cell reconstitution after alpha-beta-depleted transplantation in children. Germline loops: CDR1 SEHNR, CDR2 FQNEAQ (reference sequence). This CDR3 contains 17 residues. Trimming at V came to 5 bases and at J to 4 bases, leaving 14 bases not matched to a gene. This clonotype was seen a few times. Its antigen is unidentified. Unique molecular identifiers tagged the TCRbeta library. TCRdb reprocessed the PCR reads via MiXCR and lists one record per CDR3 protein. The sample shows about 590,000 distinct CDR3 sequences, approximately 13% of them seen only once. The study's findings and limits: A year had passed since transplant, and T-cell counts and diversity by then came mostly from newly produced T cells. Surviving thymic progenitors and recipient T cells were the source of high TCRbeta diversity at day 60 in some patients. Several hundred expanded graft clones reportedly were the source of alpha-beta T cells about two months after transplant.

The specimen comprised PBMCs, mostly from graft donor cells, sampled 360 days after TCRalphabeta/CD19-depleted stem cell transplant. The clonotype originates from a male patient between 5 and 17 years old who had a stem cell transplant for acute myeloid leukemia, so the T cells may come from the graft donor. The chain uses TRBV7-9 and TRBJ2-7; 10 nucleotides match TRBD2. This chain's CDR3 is CASSVGTGTSVSYEQYF. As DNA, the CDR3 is TGTGCCAGCAGCGTGGGGACCGGGACTAGCGTTTCATACGAGCAGTACTTC. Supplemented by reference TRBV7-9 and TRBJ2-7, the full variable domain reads DTGVSQNPRHKITKRGQNVTFRCDPISEHNRLYWYRQTLGQGPEFLTYFQNEAQLEKSRLLSDRFSAERPKGSFSTLEIQRTEQGDSAMYLCASSVGTGTSVSYEQYFGPGTRLTVT.